This T cell receptor beta chain was obtained from a study of tissue T cells after allogeneic stem cell transplantation. V was trimmed by 4 bases and J by 5 bases, leaving 16 bases between them. The CDR3 is 14 residues long. Looked up from germline, CDR1 is SGDLS and CDR2 is YYNGEE. CDR3 sequences, V/J genes, frequencies and template counts came from survey-depth TCRbeta sequencing. This table comes from immunoSEQ multiplex PCR, and its TCRdb copy is limited to in-frame clones, with some not included. The table records around 4,000 clones, just under 75% of them present only once. Sequencing used left colon tissue, obtained at autopsy. The chain is built from TRBV9 and TRBJ2-7; D may be TRBD1 (5 bases). The sequence was collected from a woman between 18 and 50 years old with breast cancer. The CDR3 DNA reads as TGTGCCAGCAGCTTAAACCAGGGTCTAGACGAGCAGTACTTC. As protein: CASSLNQGLDEQYF.